This TCR beta chain was sequenced in a study of T cells in Graves' hyperthyroidism and ophthalmopathy. Points from the study as a whole: Clonotypes that were expanded in thyroid above 0.001 mostly appeared in blood too.

RNA transcripts were the template for amplifying TCR beta CDR3 regions. The HTBI set primed first-round TCR CDR3 RT-PCR. TCRdb fed the multiplex PCR reads into MiXCR, producing one record per CDR3 protein. The sample records a few hundred thousand distinct CDR3 sequences, about 16% being singletons. Trimming shortened V by 8 bases and J by 6 bases, and 14 bases separated the two germline ends. The length of the CDR3 is 14 residues. CDR1 MNHNS and CDR2 SASEGT come from the germline V gene. Turning to this clonotype: Its antigen is not identified.

Any patient presenting with uncontrolled infection, other autoimmune disease, pregnancy or lactation was left out. The rearrangement links TRBV6-1 to TRBJ1-6, with D tentatively TRBD1 (5 bases). This TCR was sampled from a woman aged 55-70 years with Graves' ophthalmopathy. Specimen: blood. The CDR3: CASCRTSSNSPLHF. CDR3 coding DNA: TGTGCCAGCTGCCGGACAAGTAGTAATTCACCCCTCCACTTT.